Listed here is a single T cell receptor beta chain. This record comes from a study of blood T cell repertoires in COVID-19. Across the study: Samples of COVID-19 (acute and convalescent) were obtained from the United States, Italy and Spain. In each case, the material was cDNA or gDNA derived from T cells, B-cell-depleted T cells, or PBMCs.

Germline assignment: CDR1 MNHNS and CDR2 SASEGT. CDR3 length: 13 residues. V shed 3 bases and J shed 7 bases, with 10 bases lying between them. Per the original data handling: Scientists estimated how many nucleated cells there were by amplifying reference gene primers. Libraries were prepared by immunoSEQ multiplex PCR; TCRdb keeps only in-frame clonotypes and omits some of them. The DNA gave D and trimming, while V, J and clone size come from that table. The table lists 25,000 to 35,000 clones, about 91% of them singletons. The sequence derives from an elderly man with acute or convalescent COVID-19. This chain uses TRBV6-1 with TRBJ1-5, with D possibly TRBD1 on 6 matching bases. Sequenced material: peripheral blood. The CDR3 loop reads CASSEHRDQPQHF. For the CDR3, the DNA is TGTGCCAGCAGTGAGCACAGGGACCAGCCCCAGCATTTT.